Listed below are T cell receptor beta chains from one sample, sequenced in a study of blood T cell repertoires in COVID-19. Using immunoSEQ multiplex PCR, the repertoire was profiled, and TCRdb retains in-frame clones only, with some absent. Among approximately 200,000 clones listed, roughly 83% were seen once. The sequenced material came from PBMCs or T cells enriched from blood (not recorded which). The receptors were sampled from a woman aged 35 to 49 with acute COVID-19. Both conserved end residues are part of each CDR3. The D gene is left open where the match is weak. Clone sizes are given selectively: once, few, many, or a class where the clone is expanded.

j_gene: TRBJ2-7
v_gene: TRBV5-1
d_gene: TRBD2
abundance: -
CDR3aa: CASSLGAGGTISYEQYF
CDR3nt: TGCGCCAGCAGCTTGGGAGCGGGGGGCACAATATCCTACGAGCAGTACTTC

j_gene: TRBJ1-5
v_gene: TRBV5-6
d_gene: -
abundance: -
CDR3aa: CASSLWGGNLQHF
CDR3nt: TGTGCCAGCAGCTTGTGGGGGGGCAACCTCCAGCATTTT

j_gene: TRBJ2-3
v_gene: TRBV2
d_gene: TRBD2
abundance: -
CDR3aa: CASSERGGTSTTDTQYF
CDR3nt: TGTGCCAGCAGTGAACGGGGGGGGACTAGCACTACAGATACGCAGTATTTT

j_gene: TRBJ2-7
v_gene: TRBV6-5
d_gene: TRBD1
abundance: -
CDR3aa: CASSLDRGGYEQYF
CDR3nt: TGTGCCAGCAGCTTAGACAGGGGTGGGTACGAGCAGTACTTC

j_gene: TRBJ1-2
v_gene: TRBV7-2
d_gene: TRBD1
abundance: -
CDR3aa: CASSPGQGAGYTF
CDR3nt: TGTGCCAGCAGCCCGGGACAGGGGGCTGGCTACACCTTC

j_gene: TRBJ2-7
v_gene: TRBV6-5
d_gene: -
abundance: -
CDR3aa: CASSYLGQRYF
CDR3nt: TGTGCCAGCAGTTACTTAGGCCAGCGGTACTTC

j_gene: TRBJ2-5
v_gene: TRBV3-1/TRBV3-2
d_gene: TRBD2
abundance: few
CDR3aa: CASSPLGSGGETQYF
CDR3nt: TGTGCCAGCAGTCCCCTAGGGAGCGGGGGAGAGACCCAGTACTTC

j_gene: TRBJ1-2
v_gene: TRBV5-5
d_gene: -
abundance: few
CDR3aa: CASSSGTLNYGYTF
CDR3nt: TGTGCCAGCAGCTCCGGGACATTGAACTATGGCTACACCTTC

j_gene: TRBJ2-2
v_gene: TRBV7-3
d_gene: -
abundance: -
CDR3aa: CASRPGDANTGELFF
CDR3nt: TGTGCCAGCAGACCGGGAGACGCGAACACCGGGGAGCTGTTTTTT

j_gene: TRBJ1-1
v_gene: TRBV18
d_gene: TRBD1
abundance: -
CDR3aa: CASSPEQGLGRFF
CDR3nt: TGTGCCAGCTCACCAGAACAGGGGCTAGGACGTTTCTTT

j_gene: TRBJ1-1
v_gene: TRBV6-5
d_gene: -
abundance: -
CDR3aa: CASSMDGANTEAFF
CDR3nt: TGTGCCAGCAGCATGGATGGGGCGAACACTGAAGCTTTCTTT

j_gene: TRBJ2-7
v_gene: TRBV7-9
d_gene: -
abundance: -
CDR3aa: CASSFELREQYF
CDR3nt: TGTGCCAGCAGCTTCGAGTTACGGGAGCAGTACTTC

j_gene: TRBJ2-6
v_gene: TRBV2
d_gene: TRBD1
abundance: -
CDR3aa: CASSVPGGRSGANVLTF
CDR3nt: TGTGCCAGCAGTGTTCCAGGGGGCCGCTCTGGGGCCAACGTCCTGACTTTC

j_gene: TRBJ1-4
v_gene: TRBV5-1
d_gene: -
abundance: -
CDR3aa: CASSRTLTVGTNEKLFF
CDR3nt: TGCGCCAGCAGCCGGACACTAACTGTAGGGACTAATGAAAAACTGTTTTTT

j_gene: TRBJ2-1
v_gene: TRBV19
d_gene: TRBD2
abundance: -
CDR3aa: CASSSGRAGEQFF
CDR3nt: TGTGCCAGTAGTAGCGGGAGGGCGGGGGAGCAGTTCTTC

j_gene: TRBJ1-1
v_gene: TRBV5-1
d_gene: -
abundance: -
CDR3aa: CASSLDQGRNTEAFF
CDR3nt: TGCGCCAGCAGCTTGGATCAGGGGAGGAACACTGAAGCTTTCTTT

j_gene: TRBJ2-7
v_gene: TRBV27
d_gene: -
abundance: -
CDR3aa: CASSLGRVSYEQYF
CDR3nt: TGTGCCAGCAGTTTGGGCAGGGTGTCCTACGAGCAGTACTTC

j_gene: TRBJ1-6
v_gene: TRBV2
d_gene: -
abundance: few
CDR3aa: CASRSSYNSPLHF
CDR3nt: TGTGCCAGCAGGAGCTCCTATAATTCACCCCTCCACTTT

j_gene: TRBJ1-5
v_gene: TRBV10-2
d_gene: -
abundance: -
CDR3aa: CASSMTASNQPQHF
CDR3nt: TGCGCCAGCAGTATGACAGCTAGCAATCAGCCCCAGCATTTT

j_gene: TRBJ1-5
v_gene: TRBV19
d_gene: -
abundance: many
CDR3aa: CASSIWQGPNQPQHF
CDR3nt: TGTGCCAGTAGTATATGGCAGGGCCCCAATCAGCCCCAGCATTTT

j_gene: TRBJ2-2
v_gene: TRBV29-1
d_gene: TRBD1
abundance: -
CDR3aa: CSVRQGAYTGELFF
CDR3nt: TGCAGCGTTCGACAGGGGGCCTACACCGGGGAGCTGTTTTTT

j_gene: TRBJ1-5
v_gene: TRBV4-1
d_gene: -
abundance: once
CDR3aa: CASSPREGNQPQHF
CDR3nt: TGCGCCAGCAGCCCTCGAGAGGGCAATCAGCCCCAGCATTTT

j_gene: TRBJ2-3
v_gene: TRBV9
d_gene: -
abundance: once
CDR3aa: CASSVPDYPSTDTQYF
CDR3nt: TGTGCCAGCAGCGTCCCCGACTACCCTAGCACAGATACGCAGTATTTT

j_gene: TRBJ2-1
v_gene: TRBV3-1/TRBV3-2
d_gene: -
abundance: -
CDR3aa: CASSQEQNVNNEQFF
CDR3nt: TGTGCCAGCAGCCAAGAACAGAATGTGAACAATGAGCAGTTCTTC

j_gene: TRBJ2-2
v_gene: TRBV3-1/TRBV3-2
d_gene: -
abundance: -
CDR3aa: CASSPERSTGELFF
CDR3nt: TGTGCCAGCAGCCCCGAGAGGTCCACCGGGGAGCTGTTTTTT

j_gene: TRBJ1-6
v_gene: TRBV14
d_gene: -
abundance: -
CDR3aa: CASSRTNRNSPLHF
CDR3nt: TGTGCCAGCAGCCGCACAAACAGGAATTCACCCCTCCACTTT

j_gene: TRBJ2-2
v_gene: TRBV11-2
d_gene: TRBD1
abundance: -
CDR3aa: CASSLNVARGQGGELFF
CDR3nt: TGTGCCAGCAGCTTAAATGTAGCCCGAGGACAGGGTGGGGAGCTGTTTTTT

j_gene: TRBJ2-7
v_gene: TRBV15
d_gene: TRBD1
abundance: -
CDR3aa: CATSSHRSGGVSYEQYF
CDR3nt: TGTGCCACCAGCAGCCACCGTTCAGGGGGCGTCTCCTACGAGCAGTACTTC

j_gene: TRBJ2-3
v_gene: TRBV9
d_gene: TRBD2
abundance: once
CDR3aa: CASTRLAGGTDTQYF
CDR3nt: TGTGCCAGCACCCGACTGGCGGGGGGAACAGATACGCAGTATTTT

j_gene: TRBJ1-5
v_gene: TRBV28
d_gene: -
abundance: many
CDR3aa: CATSGNQPQHF
CDR3nt: TGTGCCACCTCGGGCAATCAGCCCCAGCATTTT

j_gene: TRBJ2-1
v_gene: TRBV18
d_gene: TRBD2
abundance: -
CDR3aa: CASSPIPGLARFNEQFF
CDR3nt: TGTGCCAGCTCACCAATTCCGGGACTAGCCCGATTCAATGAGCAGTTCTTC

j_gene: TRBJ2-1
v_gene: TRBV9
d_gene: -
abundance: -
CDR3aa: CASSGGHPGDEQFF
CDR3nt: TGTGCCAGCAGCGGAGGACACCCGGGGGATGAGCAGTTCTTC

j_gene: TRBJ1-2
v_gene: TRBV29-1
d_gene: -
abundance: -
CDR3aa: CSVDSYGYTF
CDR3nt: TGCAGCGTTGACAGCTATGGCTACACCTTC

j_gene: TRBJ1-5
v_gene: TRBV6-4
d_gene: TRBD1
abundance: -
CDR3aa: CASNASDVSRGQNQPQHF
CDR3nt: TGTGCCAGCAATGCCTCTGACGTTTCCAGGGGGCAGAATCAGCCCCAGCATTTT

j_gene: TRBJ1-6
v_gene: TRBV18
d_gene: TRBD1
abundance: -
CDR3aa: CASSPSGQNSPLHF
CDR3nt: TGTGCCAGCTCACCCTCGGGACAGAATTCACCCCTCCACTTT

j_gene: TRBJ2-1
v_gene: TRBV30
d_gene: TRBD2
abundance: -
CDR3aa: CAETSGPLNEQFF
CDR3nt: TGTGCCGAGACTAGCGGTCCATTGAATGAGCAGTTCTTC

j_gene: TRBJ1-2
v_gene: TRBV28
d_gene: TRBD1
abundance: -
CDR3aa: CASSFQDRGSGYTF
CDR3nt: TGTGCCAGCAGTTTCCAGGACAGGGGGTCGGGCTACACCTTC

j_gene: TRBJ2-1
v_gene: TRBV19
d_gene: TRBD2
abundance: -
CDR3aa: CASSIPGLASKEQFF
CDR3nt: TGTGCCAGTAGTATACCGGGACTAGCGTCTAAAGAGCAGTTCTTC

j_gene: TRBJ2-7
v_gene: TRBV19
d_gene: -
abundance: -
CDR3aa: CASSNTVASHEQYF
CDR3nt: TGTGCCAGTAGTAATACTGTAGCGTCCCACGAGCAGTACTTC

j_gene: TRBJ1-1
v_gene: TRBV24-1
d_gene: -
abundance: -
CDR3aa: CATSDSQGSTEAFF
CDR3nt: TGTGCCACCAGTGATTCCCAGGGGAGCACTGAAGCTTTCTTT

j_gene: TRBJ1-2
v_gene: TRBV12-3/TRBV12-4
d_gene: TRBD1
abundance: -
CDR3aa: CASSPDRNYGYTF
CDR3nt: TGTGCCAGCAGTCCGGACAGGAACTATGGCTACACCTTC

j_gene: TRBJ2-7
v_gene: TRBV11-2
d_gene: TRBD2
abundance: -
CDR3aa: CASSDPAGGPYEQYF
CDR3nt: TGTGCCAGCAGCGACCCAGCGGGAGGGCCCTACGAGCAGTACTTC

j_gene: TRBJ1-1
v_gene: TRBV18
d_gene: -
abundance: -
CDR3aa: CASSPQQGSTEAFF
CDR3nt: TGTGCCAGCTCACCACAACAGGGTTCCACTGAAGCTTTCTTT

j_gene: TRBJ1-3
v_gene: TRBV7-9
d_gene: -
abundance: -
CDR3aa: CASSLPEGENTIYF
CDR3nt: TGTGCCAGCAGCTTACCTGAGGGGGAGAACACCATATATTTT

j_gene: TRBJ1-2
v_gene: TRBV4-2
d_gene: -
abundance: -
CDR3aa: CASSLHRGAEGYTF
CDR3nt: TGTGCCAGCAGCCTCCATCGGGGGGCTGAGGGCTACACCTTC

j_gene: TRBJ2-2
v_gene: TRBV6-2/TRBV6-3
d_gene: -
abundance: -
CDR3aa: CASSYSIVRANTGELFF
CDR3nt: TGTGCCAGCAGTTACTCGATCGTGCGGGCCAACACCGGGGAGCTGTTTTTT

j_gene: TRBJ2-7
v_gene: TRBV7-2
d_gene: -
abundance: -
CDR3aa: CASSPRGPYEQYF
CDR3nt: TGTGCCAGCAGCCCCAGGGGTCCCTACGAGCAGTACTTC

j_gene: TRBJ1-1
v_gene: TRBV5-6
d_gene: -
abundance: once
CDR3aa: CASSTREDTEAFF
CDR3nt: TGTGCCAGCAGCACTCGGGAGGACACTGAAGCTTTCTTT

j_gene: TRBJ2-7
v_gene: TRBV11-2
d_gene: -
abundance: -
CDR3aa: CASSLAVEQYF
CDR3nt: TGTGCCAGCAGCTTAGCGGTCGAGCAGTACTTC

j_gene: TRBJ1-5
v_gene: TRBV28
d_gene: -
abundance: -
CDR3aa: CASSFTGGNQPQHF
CDR3nt: TGTGCCAGCAGTTTCACCGGGGGCAATCAGCCCCAGCATTTT